A selection of T cell receptor beta chains follows, all from one sample in a study of Ad26.COV2.S vaccination and SARS-CoV-2 variants. Some clones are missing from TCRdb's copy, which holds only in-frame ones; the method was immunoSEQ multiplex PCR. The table has about 400,000 clones, 83% seen once. Source: peripheral blood, taken in a trial of Ad26.COV2.S vaccine versus placebo. The receptor set was obtained from a person between 18 and 60 years old who received the Ad26.COV2.S COVID-19 vaccine or a placebo. CDR3s include the opening cysteine and the closing phenylalanine or tryptophan. The D gene is left open where the match is weak. Clone size, where shown, is once, few, many, or a class for clones that have expanded.

TRBJ1-1 | TRBV12-3/TRBV12-4 | . | few | CASGWGVGTEAFF | TGTGCCAGCGGTTGGGGGGTAGGGACTGAAGCTTTCTTT
TRBJ1-3 | TRBV28 | . | . | CASSLSGRGIYF | TGTGCCAGCAGTTTGTCGGGACGCGGGATATATTTT
TRBJ1-1 | TRBV6-5 | . | . | CASYAGQTKDTEAFF | TGTGCCAGCTACGCTGGACAGACGAAAGACACTGAAGCTTTCTTT
TRBJ1-1 | TRBV13 | . | . | CASSKKRTEAFF | TGTGCCAGCAGCAAAAAGCGGACTGAAGCTTTCTTT
TRBJ1-5 | TRBV5-6 | . | . | CASSLSGNQPQHF | TGTGCCAGCAGCTTGTCGGGCAATCAGCCCCAGCATTTT
TRBJ1-5 | TRBV12-5 | . | . | CASGPGHSSNQPQHF | TGTGCTAGTGGCCCAGGGCATTCGAGCAATCAGCCCCAGCATTTT
TRBJ1-2 | TRBV7-9 | TRBD1 | . | CASSLGTGGLRGYTF | TGTGCCAGCAGCTTAGGGACAGGGGGCCTGAGGGGCTACACCTTC
TRBJ1-1 | TRBV30 | . | . | CAWSWEGRAFF | TGTGCCTGGAGTTGGGAGGGACGGGCTTTCTTT
TRBJ1-6 | TRBV28 | . | . | CASSLLGKDGYNSPLHF | TGTGCCAGCAGTTTATTAGGGAAAGACGGGTATAATTCACCCCTCCACTTT
TRBJ2-7 | TRBV27 | TRBD1 | few | CASSFGTGAYEQYF | TGTGCCAGCAGTTTCGGGACAGGGGCCTACGAGCAGTACTTC
TRBJ2-2 | TRBV9 | . | . | CASSVAGGAQDKNTGELFF | TGTGCCAGCAGCGTAGCAGGGGGGGCCCAAGATAAGAACACCGGGGAGCTGTTTTTT
TRBJ2-5 | TRBV7-9 | . | once | CASSLAQETQYF | TGTGCCAGCAGCTTAGCCCAAGAGACCCAGTACTTC
TRBJ1-2 | TRBV25-1 | . | . | CASSPRGAGGYTF | TGTGCCAGCAGTCCAAGAGGGGCCGGTGGCTACACCTTC
TRBJ2-1 | TRBV24-1 | . | once | CATSDQQVSYNEQFF | TGTGCCACCAGTGACCAACAGGTCTCCTACAATGAGCAGTTCTTC
TRBJ1-1 | TRBV25-1 | . | . | CASSLPGNTEAFF | TGTGCCAGCAGTCTCCCAGGGAACACTGAAGCTTTCTTT
TRBJ1-1 | TRBV28 | . | . | CASSLSTPRSTEAFF | TGTGCCAGCAGTCTCTCGACCCCGAGGAGCACTGAAGCTTTCTTT
TRBJ1-6 | TRBV5-1 | . | few | CASTYGGGSPLHF | TGCGCCAGCACTTATGGGGGCGGTTCACCCCTCCACTTT
TRBJ1-2 | TRBV3-1/TRBV3-2 | . | . | CASSQALSRDNYGYTF | TGTGCCAGCAGCCAAGCCCTATCTCGGGATAACTATGGCTACACCTTC
TRBJ1-1 | TRBV20-1 | . | . | CSATGDTEAFF | TGCAGTGCTACAGGGGACACTGAAGCTTTCTTT
TRBJ2-1 | TRBV5-1 | . | . | CASSSQADSNEQFF | TGCGCCAGCAGCTCACAGGCCGACAGCAATGAGCAGTTCTTC
TRBJ2-6 | TRBV9 | . | . | CASSVDSSGANVLTF | TGTGCCAGCAGCGTCGACAGCTCTGGGGCCAACGTCCTGACTTTC
TRBJ1-1 | TRBV24-1 | . | . | CATRWGTEAFF | TGTGCCACCCGGTGGGGGACTGAAGCTTTCTTT
TRBJ1-3 | TRBV19 | . | . | CASSPLSGGNTIYF | TGTGCCAGTAGTCCCCTTAGTGGTGGAAACACCATATATTTT
TRBJ1-1 | TRBV6-5 | . | . | CASRIEGFGTEAFF | TGTGCCAGCAGAATAGAAGGCTTCGGCACTGAAGCTTTCTTT
TRBJ2-3 | TRBV9 | . | . | CASSARGLGDTQYF | TGTGCCAGCAGCGCCCGGGGGCTTGGAGATACGCAGTATTTT
TRBJ2-1 | TRBV9 | . | . | CASSVGGSEQFF | TGTGCCAGCAGCGTAGGGGGGAGCGAGCAGTTCTTC
TRBJ1-5 | TRBV20-1 | . | . | CSARGAGPQHF | TGCAGTGCTCGAGGGGCCGGGCCCCAGCATTTT
TRBJ1-2 | TRBV24-1 | TRBD1 | . | CATSDSPGQGHGYTF | TGTGCCACCAGTGATTCCCCCGGACAGGGTCATGGCTACACCTTC
TRBJ1-2 | TRBV9 | . | . | CASSVGRGIGYTF | TGTGCCAGCAGCGTAGGTCGGGGGATTGGCTACACCTTC
TRBJ2-1 | TRBV6-6 | . | . | CASSYSTSNYNEQFF | TGTGCCAGCAGTTACAGTACTAGTAATTACAATGAGCAGTTCTTC
TRBJ2-2 | TRBV9 | . | . | CASSPLGTGELFF | TGTGCCAGCAGCCCCCTGGGCACCGGGGAGCTGTTTTTT
TRBJ2-3 | TRBV7-2 | TRBD1 | . | CASSAIGQGSDTQYF | TGTGCCAGCAGCGCGATCGGACAGGGGTCAGATACGCAGTATTTT
TRBJ1-5 | TRBV15 | . | . | CATSRAGAGEPQHF | TGTGCCACCAGCAGAGCCGGCGCCGGGGAGCCCCAGCATTTT
TRBJ2-7 | TRBV2 | . | . | CASSQEYEQYF | TGTGCCAGCAGTCAGGAATACGAGCAGTACTTC
TRBJ2-2 | TRBV7-2 | . | . | CASRVGGRSTGELFF | TGTGCCAGCAGGGTCGGGGGGCGAAGCACCGGGGAGCTGTTTTTT
TRBJ2-1 | TRBV6-5 | . | . | CASRGRGSSYNEQFF | TGTGCCAGCAGGGGAAGGGGGAGCTCCTACAATGAGCAGTTCTTC
TRBJ1-3 | TRBV18 | . | . | CASSLLLTRSGNTIYF | TGTGCCAGCTCACTCCTTTTGACACGCTCTGGAAACACCATATATTTT
TRBJ1-2 | TRBV5-4 | TRBD1 | once | CASGPRTGLNYGYTF | TGTGCCAGCGGACCGAGGACAGGCCTTAACTATGGCTACACCTTC
TRBJ2-1 | TRBV11-2 | TRBD2 | . | CASSPLASGSSYNEQFF | TGTGCCAGCAGCCCCTTGGCTAGCGGTTCCTCCTACAATGAGCAGTTCTTC
TRBJ1-1 | TRBV15 | . | . | CATSRDRDMNTEAFF | TGTGCCACCAGCAGAGACAGGGACATGAACACTGAAGCTTTCTTT
TRBJ2-2 | TRBV15 | TRBD2 | few | CATKASGGWTGELFF | TGTGCCACCAAGGCTAGCGGGGGGTGGACCGGGGAGCTGTTTTTT
TRBJ1-2 | TRBV19 | TRBD1 | . | CASSVYRGEIGYTF | TGTGCCAGTAGTGTTTACAGGGGGGAGATTGGCTACACCTTC
TRBJ1-1 | TRBV9 | TRBD1 | . | CASSAWDGQVNTEAFF | TGTGCCAGCAGCGCCTGGGACGGACAGGTGAACACTGAAGCTTTCTTT
TRBJ2-7 | TRBV19 | TRBD1 | . | CASSQGVWTGLYEQYF | TGTGCCAGTAGTCAAGGGGTGTGGACAGGGTTATACGAGCAGTACTTC
TRBJ1-3 | TRBV3-1/TRBV3-2 | . | few | CASSPHSDSGNTIYF | TGTGCCAGCAGCCCCCACAGCGACTCTGGAAACACCATATATTTT
TRBJ1-2 | TRBV16 | . | once | CASSQSVTGARYGYTF | TGTGCCAGCAGCCAGTCAGTGACGGGTGCCCGATATGGCTACACCTTC
TRBJ2-5 | TRBV7-9 | . | . | CATKQGLQETQYF | TGTGCCACCAAACAAGGTCTACAAGAGACCCAGTACTTC
TRBJ2-1 | TRBV27 | TRBD1 | . | CASSLSTGGNEQFF | TGTGCCAGCAGTTTAAGTACAGGGGGCAATGAGCAGTTCTTC
TRBJ2-1 | TRBV23-1 | TRBD1 | . | CASSRDRTGVNEQFF | TGCGCCAGCAGCCGGGACAGGACCGGGGTCAATGAGCAGTTCTTC
TRBJ1-2 | TRBV6-5 | . | . | CAAREGPGGYTF | TGTGCGGCAAGAGAGGGCCCGGGCGGCTACACCTTC